This T cell receptor (beta chain) was observed in a study of Ad26.COV2.S vaccination and SARS-CoV-2 variants. On the study more broadly: The vaccine Ad26.COV2.S was put into the muscle once, or twice with 56 days between.

V gave up 8 bases and J gave up 6 bases, with 17 bases separating them. The CDR3 contains 13 residues. Germline CDR1 and CDR2: SGHTA and FQGNSA. The study, taken as a whole, reports: Placebo recipients trailed vaccine recipients in spike-specific TCR breadth.

The count of this clone is one. Its antigen is unidentified. As to treatment: about 20 received Ad26.COV2.S at low or high dose, single or two shots; about 5 received placebo; per-sample allocation not given. Day 63 after the first vaccine or placebo injection was the time point for sampling. Sequenced by immunoSEQ multiplex PCR; TCRdb stores in-frame clones only, minus some. The sample includes around 340,000 clones, 80% to 90% seen only once; the top ten take around 10%. This sequence was found in a person between 18 and 65 years old who received the Ad26.COV2.S COVID-19 vaccine or a placebo. The chain joins TRBV7-2 to TRBJ2-7; D may match TRBD1 or TRBD2 (5 bases each). The source material was peripheral blood, sampled in a trial of Ad26.COV2.S vaccine versus placebo. The CDR3: CASGPAGTGEQYF. DNA for the CDR3: TGTGCCAGCGGACCCGCAGGGACCGGCGAGCAGTACTTC.